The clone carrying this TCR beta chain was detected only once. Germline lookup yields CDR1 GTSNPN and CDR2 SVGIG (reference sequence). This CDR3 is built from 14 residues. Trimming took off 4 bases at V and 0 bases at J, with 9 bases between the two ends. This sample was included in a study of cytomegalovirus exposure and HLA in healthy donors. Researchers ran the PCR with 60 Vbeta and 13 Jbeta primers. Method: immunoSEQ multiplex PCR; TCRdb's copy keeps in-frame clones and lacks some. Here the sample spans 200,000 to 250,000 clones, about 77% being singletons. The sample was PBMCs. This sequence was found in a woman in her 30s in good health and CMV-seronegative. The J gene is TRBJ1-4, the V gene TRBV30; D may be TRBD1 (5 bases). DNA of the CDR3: TGTGCCTGGACGGACACCTCAACTAATGAAAAACTGTTTTTT. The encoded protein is CAWTDTSTNEKLFF.